This T cell receptor beta chain was observed in a study of early T cells in non-severe SARS-CoV-2 infection. Points from the study as a whole: There was a bias toward anti-spike CD8 responses in VDJdb matching, which missed private and CD4 specificities.

This clonotype has at least ten counts. Antigen: not known. MiXCR, applied by TCRdb to the 5' RACE reads, yields one record per CDR3 protein. The sample lists fewer than 55,000 distinct CDR3 sequences; 4% were seen once. Germline values: CDR1 SGHVS, CDR2 FNYEAQ. The V gene end was trimmed by 5 bases and the J gene end by 2 bases; junction bases not matched to a gene: 7. This CDR3 has 16 amino acids. Specimen: whole blood. The sequence was obtained from an adult who was a healthcare worker with PCR-confirmed SARS-CoV-2 infection or an uninfected control (not recorded which). The V call is TRBV7-6, the J call TRBJ2-5; TRBD2 agrees at 11 bases. In nucleotides, the CDR3 is TGTGCCAGCAGCCCGGGACTAGCGGAGTTACAAGAGACCCAGTACTTC. Its translation is CASSPGLAELQETQYF.